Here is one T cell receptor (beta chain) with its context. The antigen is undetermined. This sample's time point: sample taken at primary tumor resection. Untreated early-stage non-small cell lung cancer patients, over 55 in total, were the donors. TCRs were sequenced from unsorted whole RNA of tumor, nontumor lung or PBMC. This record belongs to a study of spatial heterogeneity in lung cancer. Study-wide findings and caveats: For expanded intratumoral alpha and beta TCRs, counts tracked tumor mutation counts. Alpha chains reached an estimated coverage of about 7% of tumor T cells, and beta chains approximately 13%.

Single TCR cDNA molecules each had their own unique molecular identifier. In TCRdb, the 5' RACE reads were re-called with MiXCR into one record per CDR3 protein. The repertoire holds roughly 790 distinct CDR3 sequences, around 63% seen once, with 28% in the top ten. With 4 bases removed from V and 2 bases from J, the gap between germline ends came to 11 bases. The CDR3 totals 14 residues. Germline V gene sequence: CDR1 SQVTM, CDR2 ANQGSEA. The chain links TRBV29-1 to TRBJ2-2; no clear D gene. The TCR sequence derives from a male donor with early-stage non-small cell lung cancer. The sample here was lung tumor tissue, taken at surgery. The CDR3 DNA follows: TGCAGCGTTGTTTGGCAGGACAACACCGGGGAGCTGTTTTTT. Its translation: CSVVWQDNTGELFF.